Listed below are T cell receptor beta chains from one sample, sequenced in a study of blood T cell repertoires in COVID-19. Assay used: immunoSEQ multiplex PCR; TCRdb lists only in-frame clones, some missing. The sample lists about 270,000 clones, around 89% occurring once. Sample: PBMCs or T cells enriched from blood (not recorded which). The receptor source for this set is a woman aged 40 to 50 with acute COVID-19. CDR3s include the opening cysteine and the closing phenylalanine or tryptophan. The D gene is left open where the match is weak. Not all rows give a size; the values are once, few, many and, for expanded clones, a class.

abundance	v_gene	j_gene	d_gene	CDR3aa	CDR3nt
NA	TRBV19	TRBJ2-3	NA	CASSVRARDTQYF	TGTGCCAGTAGTGTCAGGGCCAGAGATACGCAGTATTTT
NA	TRBV13	TRBJ2-7	NA	CASSLATYEQYF	TGTGCCAGCAGCTTAGCCACCTACGAGCAGTACTTC
NA	TRBV7-9	TRBJ1-2	NA	CASSLGPDPGSYTF	TGTGCCAGCAGCTTAGGCCCCGACCCCGGGAGCTACACCTTC
NA	TRBV6-5	TRBJ2-1	TRBD1	CASSYLTGGESNEQFF	TGTGCCAGCAGTTACTTGACAGGGGGAGAATCGAATGAGCAGTTCTTC
NA	TRBV7-9	TRBJ2-2	NA	CASSLLAANTGELFF	TGTGCCAGCAGCTTACTAGCAGCGAACACCGGGGAGCTGTTTTTT
NA	TRBV20-1	TRBJ2-7	NA	CSARGPREQYF	TGCAGTGCTAGGGGGCCTCGCGAGCAGTACTTC
NA	TRBV6-1	TRBJ2-5	TRBD2	CASSESLAGEQETQYF	TGTGCCAGCAGTGAATCACTAGCGGGAGAACAAGAGACCCAGTACTTC
NA	TRBV19	TRBJ1-2	NA	CASQQGDGYGYTF	TGTGCCAGTCAACAGGGAGATGGCTATGGCTACACCTTC
once	TRBV7-3	TRBJ2-4	NA	CASSSRGGDRESNIQYF	TGTGCCAGCAGCTCCCGCGGAGGGGACAGAGAGTCAAACATTCAGTACTTC
few	TRBV7-2	TRBJ1-3	NA	CASSWGVGSGNTIYF	TGTGCCAGCAGCTGGGGGGTGGGCTCTGGAAACACCATATATTTT
NA	TRBV19	TRBJ1-1	TRBD1	CASRTLQGARTEAFF	TGTGCCAGTAGGACTCTACAGGGGGCGCGGACTGAAGCTTTCTTT
NA	TRBV19	TRBJ1-2	TRBD1	CASSVDRGMAGYTF	TGTGCCAGTAGTGTTGACAGGGGTATGGCTGGCTACACCTTC
NA	TRBV6-5	TRBJ1-2	TRBD1	CASSPGQGYYGYTF	TGTGCCAGCAGTCCGGGACAGGGGTACTATGGCTACACCTTC
NA	TRBV5-6	TRBJ1-1	TRBD1	CASSLDRGRNTEAFF	TGTGCCAGCAGCCTGGACAGGGGCAGGAACACTGAAGCTTTCTTT
NA	TRBV7-2	TRBJ1-1	TRBD1	CASSSGGVYTEAFF	TGTGCCAGCAGCTCAGGGGGCGTCTACACTGAAGCTTTCTTT
NA	TRBV6-4	TRBJ1-1	NA	CASRDTNQGSSEAFF	TGTGCCAGCAGGGATACTAACCAGGGTTCGAGTGAAGCTTTCTTT
NA	TRBV5-1	TRBJ2-3	NA	CASSGGGGGPTDTQYF	TGCGCCAGCAGCGGGGGCGGAGGCGGGCCCACAGATACGCAGTATTTT
NA	TRBV28	TRBJ2-5	TRBD1	CASSLQGAGQETQYF	TGTGCCAGCAGTCTGCAGGGGGCGGGACAAGAGACCCAGTACTTC
NA	TRBV19	TRBJ1-5	NA	CASSLEWDTNQPQHF	TGTGCCAGTAGTCTCGAATGGGACACCAATCAGCCCCAGCATTTT
NA	TRBV19	TRBJ1-2	NA	CASSQTVGGYTF	TGTGCCAGTAGTCAGACAGTTGGTGGCTACACCTTC
NA	TRBV10-3	TRBJ1-3	NA	CATANGQSSGNTIYF	TGTGCCACCGCAAATGGACAGTCATCTGGAAACACCATATATTTT
NA	TRBV7-8	TRBJ1-5	NA	CASSLGPGDVNQPQHF	TGTGCCAGCAGCTTAGGTCCAGGGGATGTCAATCAGCCCCAGCATTTT
NA	TRBV11-3	TRBJ2-2	NA	CASSFNRARNTGELFF	TGTGCCAGCAGCTTCAACAGGGCAAGAAACACCGGGGAGCTGTTTTTT
NA	TRBV6-5	TRBJ1-5	NA	CASRSGEPQHF	TGTGCCAGCAGGTCCGGGGAGCCCCAGCATTTT
NA	TRBV19	TRBJ1-3	NA	CASSIRTVASGNTIYF	TGTGCCAGTAGTATTCGGACTGTCGCCTCTGGAAACACCATATATTTT
few	TRBV30	TRBJ1-4	TRBD1	CAWLDRGHEKLFF	TGTGCCTGGCTGGACAGGGGGCATGAAAAACTGTTTTTT
NA	TRBV7-9	TRBJ2-7	NA	CASSLGGSNYEQYF	TGTGCCAGCAGCTTAGGAGGGAGCAACTACGAGCAGTACTTC
NA	TRBV7-9	TRBJ1-5	NA	CASSPYGQHQPQHF	TGTGCCAGCAGCCCCTACGGACAACATCAGCCCCAGCATTTT
NA	TRBV19	TRBJ1-2	TRBD1	CASSILGQDVGYTF	TGTGCCAGTAGTATCCTAGGACAGGATGTCGGCTACACCTTC
NA	TRBV7-3	TRBJ2-1	TRBD2	CASSLGGSGRPGYEQFF	TGTGCCAGCAGCTTAGGTGGTAGCGGGAGGCCAGGGTATGAGCAGTTCTTC
NA	TRBV10-3	TRBJ1-2	NA	CAISNGGVIGYTF	TGTGCCATCAGTAATGGCGGAGTAATTGGCTACACCTTC
NA	TRBV19	TRBJ2-1	NA	CASSIGELPSYNEQFF	TGTGCCAGTAGTATAGGAGAACTACCCTCCTACAATGAGCAGTTCTTC
NA	TRBV5-1	TRBJ1-1	NA	CASSSTQGSDTEAFF	TGCGCCAGCAGCTCAACGCAGGGGAGTGACACTGAAGCTTTCTTT
NA	TRBV6-2/TRBV6-3	TRBJ2-3	TRBD2	CASSHRLAGGKNTDTQYF	TGTGCCAGCAGTCACCGACTAGCGGGAGGGAAAAACACAGATACGCAGTATTTT
NA	TRBV7-9	TRBJ1-2	TRBD1	CASSLVQGAVYGYTF	TGTGCCAGCAGCTTAGTACAGGGGGCAGTCTATGGCTACACCTTC
NA	TRBV5-6	TRBJ1-3	NA	CASSLDLGGTIYF	TGTGCCAGCAGCTTGGACCTCGGGGGGACCATATATTTT
NA	TRBV23-1	TRBJ1-5	NA	CASIHPVGEIRNQPQHF	TGCGCCAGCATTCACCCCGTCGGGGAAATTCGCAATCAGCCCCAGCATTTT
NA	TRBV25-1	TRBJ2-5	NA	CASSESPTETQYF	TGTGCCAGCAGTGAATCTCCTACAGAGACCCAGTACTTC
few	TRBV29-1	TRBJ1-1	NA	CSVDNFLNTEAFF	TGCAGCGTTGATAATTTCTTGAACACTGAAGCTTTCTTT
NA	TRBV7-3	TRBJ1-1	TRBD1	CASSLRGGGGVAFF	TGTGCCAGCAGCTTGAGAGGGGGCGGAGGGGTAGCTTTCTTT
NA	TRBV24-1	TRBJ2-1	TRBD2	CATRGLGNEQFF	TGTGCCACCAGGGGACTAGGCAATGAGCAGTTCTTC
NA	TRBV7-9	TRBJ2-6	NA	CASSLGSSSGANVLTF	TGTGCCAGCAGCTTGGGCAGTTCCTCTGGGGCCAACGTCCTGACTTTC
NA	TRBV27	TRBJ1-1	TRBD1	CASSYRGGDTEAFF	TGTGCCAGCAGTTACAGGGGTGGGGACACTGAAGCTTTCTTT
NA	TRBV19	TRBJ1-2	NA	CASQGANYGYTF	TGTGCATCCCAGGGTGCTAACTATGGCTACACCTTC
NA	TRBV2	TRBJ1-1	TRBD1	CASSEQGGLSEAFF	TGTGCCAGCAGTGAACAGGGGGGCCTGTCGGAAGCTTTCTTT
NA	TRBV9	TRBJ1-3	NA	CASSVRAGATLGGNTIYF	TGTGCCAGCAGCGTTCGAGCAGGGGCGACTTTGGGTGGAAACACCATATATTTT
NA	TRBV12-3/TRBV12-4	TRBJ1-2	NA	CASSLPGQYGYTF	TGTGCCAGCAGTCTTCCAGGGCAATACGGCTACACCTTC
NA	TRBV7-9	TRBJ2-2	TRBD1	CASSPGGEQPNTGELFF	TGTGCCAGCAGTCCAGGGGGCGAACAGCCGAACACCGGGGAGCTGTTTTTT
NA	TRBV6-5	TRBJ2-7	TRBD1	CASSYSGTGLYEQYF	TGTGCCAGCAGTTATTCCGGGACAGGGCTGTACGAGCAGTACTTC
NA	TRBV4-1	TRBJ1-4	TRBD1	CASTHGTGRGEKLFF	TGCGCCAGCACCCACGGGACAGGGCGAGGGGAAAAACTGTTTTTT
NA	TRBV29-1	TRBJ1-1	NA	CSVWRGPMNTEAFF	TGCAGCGTCTGGCGGGGCCCCATGAACACTGAAGCTTTCTTT
NA	TRBV27	TRBJ2-1	TRBD2	CASSPPGSGRASEQFF	TGTGCCAGCAGCCCCCCCGGGAGCGGGAGGGCAAGTGAGCAGTTCTTC
once	TRBV5-1	TRBJ2-7	TRBD2	CASSGGTSNPYEQYF	TGCGCCAGCAGCGGTGGGACTAGTAACCCCTACGAGCAGTACTTC
NA	TRBV5-6	TRBJ1-3	NA	CASSWGASGNTIYF	TGTGCCAGCAGCTGGGGCGCCTCTGGAAACACCATATATTTT
NA	TRBV2	TRBJ1-1	NA	CASIAVMNTEAFF	TGTGCCAGCATAGCAGTGATGAACACTGAAGCTTTCTTT
few	TRBV5-6	TRBJ1-5	NA	CASSSPGQPQHF	TGTGCCAGCAGCTCCCCGGGACAGCCCCAGCATTTT
NA	TRBV6-5	TRBJ2-7	TRBD2	CASSPPASGRYEQYF	TGTGCCAGCAGTCCTCCGGCTAGCGGGAGGTACGAGCAGTACTTC
NA	TRBV18	TRBJ1-2	NA	CASSPQPGLNYGYTF	TGTGCCAGCTCACCACAGCCAGGGTTAAACTATGGCTACACCTTC
NA	TRBV10-2	TRBJ2-5	TRBD2	CASTLTSGAQTQYF	TGCGCCAGCACCTTGACTAGCGGGGCCCAGACCCAGTACTTC